Detailed here is one T cell receptor beta chain. Libraries were prepared by immunoSEQ multiplex PCR; TCRdb keeps only in-frame clonotypes and omits some of them. The sample carries 85,000 to 130,000 clones, approximately 86% recorded once. The data stem from a study of blood T cell repertoires in COVID-19. Germline V gene sequence: CDR1 SGHNT, CDR2 YENEEA. The CDR3 is 14 residues long. Trimming took 7 bases from V and 2 from J; bases not matched to a gene: 7. V and J are TRBV11-3 and TRBJ1-1, with 7 bases identical to TRBD1. The receptor's source is a woman between 45 and 60 years old who had recovered from COVID-19. The sample comprised PBMCs or T cells enriched from blood (not recorded which). CDR3 region: CASTAGTVNTEAFF. The CDR3, as DNA: TGTGCCAGCACCGCAGGGACAGTTAACACTGAAGCTTTCTTT.